This TCR beta chain is from a study of T cells after posttransplantation cyclophosphamide. Regarding the study as a whole: Skin or GI-infiltrating T cells shared few TRB sequences with blood. Later blood repertoires were often dominated by clones from the donor CD8+ memory compartment. Recipient CMV seropositivity and CMV reactivation strongly tracked TRB clonality.

Profiled with immunoSEQ multiplex PCR; TCRdb holds only in-frame clones, not every one. There are 15,000 to 20,000 clones in the sample; 87% occur only once, and around 6.6% lies in the top ten. A marrow graft followed busulfan-fludarabine conditioning, with cyclophosphamide on days +3 and +4. Of note for this clone: The antigen remains undetermined.

J lost 6 bases, V lost 3 bases, and 5 bases had no gene match. The CDR3 totals 13 residues. Germline loops: CDR1 MDHEN, CDR2 SYDVKM. Specimen: PBMCs, collected after allogeneic stem cell transplant with posttransplant cyclophosphamide. The V gene is TRBV28, the J gene TRBJ2-7; 7 bases fit TRBD1. The receptor was derived from a female patient aged 35 to 55 who received an allogeneic stem cell transplant from a related donor, was CMV-positive, and had no GVHD. Part of the T cell pool may stem from the graft donor. Here the CDR3 reads CASSLRGPREQYF. In DNA, the CDR3 is TGTGCCAGCAGTTTGAGGGGGCCGCGCGAGCAGTACTTC.